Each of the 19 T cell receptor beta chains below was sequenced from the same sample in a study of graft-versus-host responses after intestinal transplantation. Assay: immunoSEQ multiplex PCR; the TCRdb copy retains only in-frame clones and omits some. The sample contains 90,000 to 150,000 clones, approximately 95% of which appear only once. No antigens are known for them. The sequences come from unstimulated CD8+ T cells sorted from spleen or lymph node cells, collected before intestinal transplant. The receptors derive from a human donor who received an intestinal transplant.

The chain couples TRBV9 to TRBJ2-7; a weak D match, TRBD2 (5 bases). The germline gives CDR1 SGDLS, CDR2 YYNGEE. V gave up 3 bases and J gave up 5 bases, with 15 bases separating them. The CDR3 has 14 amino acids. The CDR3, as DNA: TGTGCCAGCAGCGCCAGCGGCAGTTCCCACGAGCAGTACTTC. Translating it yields CASSASGSSHEQYF.

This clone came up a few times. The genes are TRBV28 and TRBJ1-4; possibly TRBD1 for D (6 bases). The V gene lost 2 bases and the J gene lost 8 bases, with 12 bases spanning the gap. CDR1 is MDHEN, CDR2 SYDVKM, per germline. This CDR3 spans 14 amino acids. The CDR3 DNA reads TGTGCCAGCAGTTTAACCAGGGGTGGAGAAAAACTGTTTTTT. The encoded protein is CASSLTRGGEKLFF.

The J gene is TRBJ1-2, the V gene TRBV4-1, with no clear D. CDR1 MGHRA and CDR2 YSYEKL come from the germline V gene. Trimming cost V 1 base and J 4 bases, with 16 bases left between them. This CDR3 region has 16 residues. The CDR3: CASSQVYGSGLYGYTF. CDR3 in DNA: TGCGCCAGCAGCCAAGTATACGGCAGTGGACTCTATGGCTACACCTTC.

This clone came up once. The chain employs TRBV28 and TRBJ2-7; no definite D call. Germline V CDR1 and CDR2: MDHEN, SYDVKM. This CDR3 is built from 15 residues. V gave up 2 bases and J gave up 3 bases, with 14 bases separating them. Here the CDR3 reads CASSLTIRSYYEQYF. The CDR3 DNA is TGTGCCAGCAGTTTAACGATCAGAAGCTACTACGAGCAGTACTTC.

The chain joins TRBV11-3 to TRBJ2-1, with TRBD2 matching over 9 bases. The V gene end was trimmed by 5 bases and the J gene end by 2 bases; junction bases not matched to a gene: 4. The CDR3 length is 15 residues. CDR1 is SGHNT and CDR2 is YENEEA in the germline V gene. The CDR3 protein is CASSLSGSPYNEQFF. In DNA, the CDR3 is TGTGCCAGCAGCCTTAGCGGGAGCCCCTACAATGAGCAGTTCTTC.

Written as DNA, the CDR3 is TGTGCCAGCAGCTCCCTAGCGGGAGTCTACAATGAGCAGTTCTTC. This sequence encodes CASSSLAGVYNEQFF. The rearrangement joins TRBV7-2 to TRBJ2-1; 10 bases are shared with TRBD2. The trim removed 4 bases at V and 3 bases at J, leaving 3 bases unmatched. The CDR3 spans 15 residues. The germline CDR1 and CDR2 sequences are SGHTA and FQGNSA.

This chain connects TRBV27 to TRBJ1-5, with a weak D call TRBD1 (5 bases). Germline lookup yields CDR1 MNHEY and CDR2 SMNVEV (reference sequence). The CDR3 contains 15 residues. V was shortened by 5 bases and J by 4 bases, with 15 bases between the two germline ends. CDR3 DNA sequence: TGTGCCAGCAGTCTGACCCTCGGGGGGAATCAGCCCCAGCATTTT. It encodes CASSLTLGGNQPQHF.

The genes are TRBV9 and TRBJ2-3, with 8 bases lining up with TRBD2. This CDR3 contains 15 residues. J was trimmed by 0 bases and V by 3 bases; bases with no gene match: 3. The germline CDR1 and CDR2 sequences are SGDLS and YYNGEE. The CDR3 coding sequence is TGTGCCAGCAGCGGCTCTAGCGGGAGCACAGATACGCAGTATTTT. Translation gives CASSGSSGSTDTQYF.

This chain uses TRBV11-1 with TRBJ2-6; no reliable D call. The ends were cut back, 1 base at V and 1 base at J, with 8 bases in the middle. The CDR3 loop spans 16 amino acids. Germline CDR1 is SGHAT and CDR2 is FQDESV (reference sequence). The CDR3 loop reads CASSLVGTSGANVLTF. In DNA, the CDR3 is TGTGCCAGCAGCTTAGTCGGCACTTCTGGGGCCAACGTCCTGACTTTC.

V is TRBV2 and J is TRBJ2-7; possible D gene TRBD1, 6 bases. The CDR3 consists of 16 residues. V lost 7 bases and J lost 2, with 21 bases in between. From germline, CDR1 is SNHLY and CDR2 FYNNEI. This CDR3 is CASTTQLRTEAYEQYF. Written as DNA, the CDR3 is TGTGCCAGCACGACTCAACTTAGGACAGAGGCCTACGAGCAGTACTTC.

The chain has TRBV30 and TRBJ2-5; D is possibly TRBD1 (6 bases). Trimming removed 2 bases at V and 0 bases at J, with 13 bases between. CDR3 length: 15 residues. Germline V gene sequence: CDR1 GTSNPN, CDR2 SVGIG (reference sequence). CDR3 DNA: TGTGCCTGGAGTCTGAGAGGGGGAAACCAAGAGACCCAGTACTTC. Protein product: CAWSLRGGNQETQYF.

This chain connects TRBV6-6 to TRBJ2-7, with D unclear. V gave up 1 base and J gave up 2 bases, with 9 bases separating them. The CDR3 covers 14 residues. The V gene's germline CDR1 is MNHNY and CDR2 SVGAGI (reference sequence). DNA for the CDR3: TGTGCCAGCAGTTACTTGGACGGAACCTACGAGCAGTACTTC. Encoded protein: CASSYLDGTYEQYF.

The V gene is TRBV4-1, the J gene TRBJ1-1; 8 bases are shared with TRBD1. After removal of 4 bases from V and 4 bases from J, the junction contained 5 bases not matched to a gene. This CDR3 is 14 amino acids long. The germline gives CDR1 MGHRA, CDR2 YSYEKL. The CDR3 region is CASSRIQGGTEAFF. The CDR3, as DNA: TGCGCCAGCAGCCGTATACAGGGGGGCACTGAAGCTTTCTTT.

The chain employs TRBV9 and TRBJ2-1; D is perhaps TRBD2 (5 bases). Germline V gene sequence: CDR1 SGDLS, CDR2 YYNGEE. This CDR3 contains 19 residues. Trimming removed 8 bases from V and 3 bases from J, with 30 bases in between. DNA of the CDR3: TGTGCCAGTCTGGGCGGATTGGGAGAGCCGCGTGTTAACTACAATGAGCAGTTCTTC. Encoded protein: CASLGGLGEPRVNYNEQFF.

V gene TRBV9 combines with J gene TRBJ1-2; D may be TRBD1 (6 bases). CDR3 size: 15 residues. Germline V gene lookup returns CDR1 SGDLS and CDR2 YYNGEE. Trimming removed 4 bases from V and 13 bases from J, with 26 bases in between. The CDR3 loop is CASSPDTRGLGTSTF. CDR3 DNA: TGTGCCAGCAGCCCCGACACCAGGGGCCTTGGGACCTCCACCTTC. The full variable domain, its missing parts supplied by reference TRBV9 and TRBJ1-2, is DSGVTQTPKHLITATGQRVTLRCSPRSGDLSVYWYQQSLDQGLQFLIQYYNGEERAKGNILERFSAQQFPDLHSELNLSSLELGDSALYFCASSPDTRGLGTSTFGSGTRLTVV.

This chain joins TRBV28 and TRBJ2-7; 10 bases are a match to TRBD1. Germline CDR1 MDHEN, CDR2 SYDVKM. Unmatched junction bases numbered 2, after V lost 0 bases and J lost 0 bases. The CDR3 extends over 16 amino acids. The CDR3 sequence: CASSLWGQGPSYEQYF. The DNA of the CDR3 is TGTGCCAGCAGTTTATGGGGACAGGGGCCCTCCTACGAGCAGTACTTC.

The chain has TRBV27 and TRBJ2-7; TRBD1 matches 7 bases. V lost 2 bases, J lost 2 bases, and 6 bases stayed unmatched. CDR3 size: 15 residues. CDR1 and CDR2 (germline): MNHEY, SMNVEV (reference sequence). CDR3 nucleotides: TGTGCCAGCAGTTTACGGGCCAGGGGGACCTACGAGCAGTACTTC. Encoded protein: CASSLRARGTYEQYF.

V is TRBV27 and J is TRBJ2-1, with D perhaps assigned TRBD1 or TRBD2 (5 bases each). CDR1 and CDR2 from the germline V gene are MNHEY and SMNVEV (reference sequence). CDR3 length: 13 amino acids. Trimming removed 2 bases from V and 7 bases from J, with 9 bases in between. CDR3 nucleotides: TGTGCCAGCAGTTTAGGGGGTTGGAATGAGCAGTTCTTC. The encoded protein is CASSLGGWNEQFF.

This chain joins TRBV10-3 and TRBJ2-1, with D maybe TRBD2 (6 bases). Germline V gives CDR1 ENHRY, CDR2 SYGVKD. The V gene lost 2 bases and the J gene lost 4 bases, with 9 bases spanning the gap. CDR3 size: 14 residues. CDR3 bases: TGTGCCATCAGTGAGCGGGAGCTTTACAATGAGCAGTTCTTC. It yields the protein CAISERELYNEQFF.